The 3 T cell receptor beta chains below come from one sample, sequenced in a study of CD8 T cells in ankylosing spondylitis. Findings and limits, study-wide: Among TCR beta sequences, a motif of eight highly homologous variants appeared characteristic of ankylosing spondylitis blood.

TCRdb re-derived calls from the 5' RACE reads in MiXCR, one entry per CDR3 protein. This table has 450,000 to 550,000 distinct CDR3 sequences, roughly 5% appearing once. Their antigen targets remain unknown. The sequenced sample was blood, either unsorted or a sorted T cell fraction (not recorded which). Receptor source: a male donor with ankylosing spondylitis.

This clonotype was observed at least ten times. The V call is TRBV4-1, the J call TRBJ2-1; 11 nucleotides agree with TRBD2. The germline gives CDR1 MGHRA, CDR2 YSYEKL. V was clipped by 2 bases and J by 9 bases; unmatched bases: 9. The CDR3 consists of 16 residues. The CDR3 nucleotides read TGCGCCAGCAGCCAAAGTCAGGCTAGCGGGGGGCGTGAGCAGTTCTTC. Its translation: CASSQSQASGGREQFF.

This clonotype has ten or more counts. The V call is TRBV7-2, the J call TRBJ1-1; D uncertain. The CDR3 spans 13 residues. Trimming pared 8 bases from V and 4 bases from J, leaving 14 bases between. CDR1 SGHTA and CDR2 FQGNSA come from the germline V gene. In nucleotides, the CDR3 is TGTGCCAGCGAGCTTAGGGCAGCCACTGAAGCTTTCTTT. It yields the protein CASELRAATEAFF.

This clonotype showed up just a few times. The CDR3 DNA reads TGCGCCAGCAGCTTTGACCCGACGGGACTTGGGGGAGATACGCAGTATTTT. Its translation: CASSFDPTGLGGDTQYF. The J gene is TRBJ2-3, the V gene TRBV5-1; D perhaps matches TRBD2 (6 bases). The CDR3 totals 17 residues. From germline, CDR1 is SGHRS and CDR2 YFSETQ. V was pared by 2 bases and J by 5 bases, with 21 bases between. Full variable domain (remainder filled in from reference TRBV5-1 and TRBJ2-3): KAGVTQTPRYLIKTRGQQVTLSCSPISGHRSVSWYQQTPGQGLQFLFEYFSETQRNKGNFPGRFSGRQFSNSRSEMNVSTLELGDSALYLCASSFDPTGLGGDTQYFGPGTRLTVL.